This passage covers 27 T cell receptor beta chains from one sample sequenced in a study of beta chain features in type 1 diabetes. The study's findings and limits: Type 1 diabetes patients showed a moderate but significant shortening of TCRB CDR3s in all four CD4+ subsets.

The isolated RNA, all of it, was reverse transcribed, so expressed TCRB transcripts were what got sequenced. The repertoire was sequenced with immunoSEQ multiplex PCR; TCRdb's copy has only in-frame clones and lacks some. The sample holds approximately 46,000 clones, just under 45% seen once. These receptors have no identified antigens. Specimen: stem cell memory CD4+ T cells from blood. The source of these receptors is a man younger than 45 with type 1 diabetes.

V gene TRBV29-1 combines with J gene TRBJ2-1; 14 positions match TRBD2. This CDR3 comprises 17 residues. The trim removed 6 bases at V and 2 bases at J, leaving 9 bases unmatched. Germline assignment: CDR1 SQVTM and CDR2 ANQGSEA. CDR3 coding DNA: TGCAGCGTCCGACTAGCGGGAGGGCATAGTCCCTACAATGAGCAGTTCTTC. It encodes CSVRLAGGHSPYNEQFF.

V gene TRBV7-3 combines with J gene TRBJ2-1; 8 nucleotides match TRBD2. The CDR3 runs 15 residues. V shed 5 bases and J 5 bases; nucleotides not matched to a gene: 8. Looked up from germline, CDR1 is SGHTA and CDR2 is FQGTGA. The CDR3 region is CASSIRGGTHNEQFF. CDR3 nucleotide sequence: TGTGCCAGCAGCATACGGGGGGGGACCCACAATGAGCAGTTCTTC.

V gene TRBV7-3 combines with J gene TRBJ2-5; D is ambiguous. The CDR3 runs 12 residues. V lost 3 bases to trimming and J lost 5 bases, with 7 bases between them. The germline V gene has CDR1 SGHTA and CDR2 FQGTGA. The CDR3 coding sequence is TGTGCCAGCAGCTTTAACGGGGAGACCCAGTACTTC. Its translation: CASSFNGETQYF.

The CDR3 coding sequence is TGTGCCAGCGGTAGGGGCTATAGCAATCAGCCCCAGCATTTT. It encodes CASGRGYSNQPQHF. The rearrangement links TRBV9 to TRBJ1-5; D perhaps matches TRBD1 (5 bases). From germline, CDR1 is SGDLS and CDR2 YYNGEE. The V and J ends lost 7 bases and 0 bases respectively, with 11 bases between them. This CDR3 comprises 14 residues.

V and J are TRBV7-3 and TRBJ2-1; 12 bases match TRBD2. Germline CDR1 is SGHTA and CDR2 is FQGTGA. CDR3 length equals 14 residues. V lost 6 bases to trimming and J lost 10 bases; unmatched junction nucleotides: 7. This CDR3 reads CASRSTSGRNEQFF. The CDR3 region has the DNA TGTGCCAGCAGGTCGACTAGCGGGAGAAACGAGCAGTTCTTC.

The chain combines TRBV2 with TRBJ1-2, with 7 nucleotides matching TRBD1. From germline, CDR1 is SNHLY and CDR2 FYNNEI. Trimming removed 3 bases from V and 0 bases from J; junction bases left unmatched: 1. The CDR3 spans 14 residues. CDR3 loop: CASSDRGANYGYTF. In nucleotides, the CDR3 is TGTGCCAGCAGTGACAGGGGGGCTAACTATGGCTACACCTTC. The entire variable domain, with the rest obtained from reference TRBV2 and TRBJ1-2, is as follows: EPEVTQTPSHQVTQMGQEVILRCVPISNHLYFYWYRQILGQKVEFLVSFYNNEISEKSEIFDDQFSVERPDGSNFTLKIRSTKLEDSAMYFCASSDRGANYGYTFGSGTRLTVV.

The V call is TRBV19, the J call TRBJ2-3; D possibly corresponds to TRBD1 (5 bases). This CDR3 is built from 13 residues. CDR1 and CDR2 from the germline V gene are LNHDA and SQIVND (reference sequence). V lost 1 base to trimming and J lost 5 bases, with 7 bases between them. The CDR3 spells CASSIVREDTQYF. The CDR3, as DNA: TGTGCCAGTAGTATAGTCAGGGAAGATACGCAGTATTTT.

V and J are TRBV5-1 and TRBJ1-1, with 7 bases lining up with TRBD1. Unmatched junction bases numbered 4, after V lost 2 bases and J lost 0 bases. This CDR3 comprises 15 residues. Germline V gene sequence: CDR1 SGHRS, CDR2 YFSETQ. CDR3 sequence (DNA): TGCGCCAGCAGCTTTATAGGGACAGTGAACACTGAAGCTTTCTTT. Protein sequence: CASSFIGTVNTEAFF. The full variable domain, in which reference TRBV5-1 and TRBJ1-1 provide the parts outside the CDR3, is KAGVTQTPRYLIKTRGQQVTLSCSPISGHRSVSWYQQTPGQGLQFLFEYFSETQRNKGNFPGRFSGRQFSNSRSEMNVSTLELGDSALYLCASSFIGTVNTEAFFGQGTRLTVV.

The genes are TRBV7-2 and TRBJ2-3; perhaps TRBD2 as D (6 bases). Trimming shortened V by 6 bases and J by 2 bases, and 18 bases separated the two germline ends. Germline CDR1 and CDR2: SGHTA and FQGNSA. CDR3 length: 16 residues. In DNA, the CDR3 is TGTGCCAGCAGTCCCACCCTAGCGAGAAACACAGATACGCAGTATTTT. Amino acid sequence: CASSPTLARNTDTQYF.

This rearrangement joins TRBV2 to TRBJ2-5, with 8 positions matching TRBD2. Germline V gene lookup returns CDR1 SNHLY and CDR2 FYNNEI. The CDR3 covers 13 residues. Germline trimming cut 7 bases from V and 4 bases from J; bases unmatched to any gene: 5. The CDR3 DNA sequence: TGTGCCAGCAATCAGCTAGCGGGAGAGACCCAGTACTTC. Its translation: CASNQLAGETQYF.

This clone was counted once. The DNA for the CDR3 is TGTGCCAGCAGTGAGACAGGGTTGTTGACTGAAGCTTTCTTT. This translates into CASSETGLLTEAFF. J is TRBJ1-1 and V is TRBV28; 7 bases align to TRBD1. The CDR3 totals 14 residues. V shed 5 bases, J shed 5 bases, and the junction held 8 bases outside the gene matches. The germline gives CDR1 MDHEN, CDR2 SYDVKM.

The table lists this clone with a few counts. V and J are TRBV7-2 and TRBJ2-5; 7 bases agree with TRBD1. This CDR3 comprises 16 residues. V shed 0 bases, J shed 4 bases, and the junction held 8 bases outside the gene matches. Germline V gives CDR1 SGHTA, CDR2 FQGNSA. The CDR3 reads CASSLAPGGQGETQYF. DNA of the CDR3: TGTGCCAGCAGCTTAGCCCCAGGGGGTCAAGGAGAGACCCAGTACTTC.

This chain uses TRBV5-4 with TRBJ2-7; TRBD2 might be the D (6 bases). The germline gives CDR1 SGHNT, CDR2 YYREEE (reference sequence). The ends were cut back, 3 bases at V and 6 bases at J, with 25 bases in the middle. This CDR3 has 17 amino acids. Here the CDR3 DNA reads TGTGCCAGCAGCTCGGGGCCCCCTATCGGGAGAGTCCGCGAGCAGTACTTC. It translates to CASSSGPPIGRVREQYF.

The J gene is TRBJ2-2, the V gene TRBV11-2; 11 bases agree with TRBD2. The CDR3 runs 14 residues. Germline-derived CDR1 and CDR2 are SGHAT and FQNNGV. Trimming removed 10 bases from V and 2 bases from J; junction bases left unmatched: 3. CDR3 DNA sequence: TGTGCCACTGGGACTAGCGGAAACACCGGGGAGCTGTTTTTT. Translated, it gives CATGTSGNTGELFF.

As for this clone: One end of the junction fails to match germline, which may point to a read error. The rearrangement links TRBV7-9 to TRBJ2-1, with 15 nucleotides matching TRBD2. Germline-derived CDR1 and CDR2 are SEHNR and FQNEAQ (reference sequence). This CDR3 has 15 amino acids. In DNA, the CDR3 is TGTGCCAGCACCTTATTTGGACTAGCGGGAGGGTATCAGTTCTTC. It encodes CASTLFGLAGGYQFF.

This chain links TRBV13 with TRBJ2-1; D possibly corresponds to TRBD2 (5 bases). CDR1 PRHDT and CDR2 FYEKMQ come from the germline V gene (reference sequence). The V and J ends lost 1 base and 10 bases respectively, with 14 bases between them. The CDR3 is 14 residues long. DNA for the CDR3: TGTGCCAGCAGCTTAGTTTACGGGATCGGGGAGCAGTTCTTC. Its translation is CASSLVYGIGEQFF.

As DNA, the CDR3 is TGTGCCAGCAGCCCCGGGACAGGCCAAGAGACCCAGTACTTC. It is translated as CASSPGTGQETQYF. The J gene is TRBJ2-5, the V gene TRBV7-9, with 8 bases matching TRBD1. CDR1 and CDR2 from the germline V gene are SEHNR and FQNEAQ (reference sequence). This CDR3 has 14 residues. J was trimmed by 1 base and V by 5 bases; bases with no gene match: 3.

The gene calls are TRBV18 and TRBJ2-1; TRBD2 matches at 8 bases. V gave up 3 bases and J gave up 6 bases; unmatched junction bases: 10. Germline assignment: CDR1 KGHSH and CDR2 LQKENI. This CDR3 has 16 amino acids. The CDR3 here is CASSPWEREHFNEQFF. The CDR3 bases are TGTGCCAGCTCACCCTGGGAGCGGGAGCATTTCAATGAGCAGTTCTTC.

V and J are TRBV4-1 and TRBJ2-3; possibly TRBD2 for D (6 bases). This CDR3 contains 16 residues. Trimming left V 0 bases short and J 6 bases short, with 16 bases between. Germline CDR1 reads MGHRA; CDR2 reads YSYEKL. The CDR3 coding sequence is TGCGCCAGCAGCCAAGATCAACGGGAGTACCTTGATACGCAGTATTTT. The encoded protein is CASSQDQREYLDTQYF.

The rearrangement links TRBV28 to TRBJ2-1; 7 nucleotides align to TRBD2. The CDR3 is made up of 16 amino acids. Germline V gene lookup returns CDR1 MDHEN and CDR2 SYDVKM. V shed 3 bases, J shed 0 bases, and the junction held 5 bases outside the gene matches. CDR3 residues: CASSLGGSPSYNEQFF. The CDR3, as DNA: TGTGCCAGCAGTTTGGGGGGGTCACCCTCCTACAATGAGCAGTTCTTC.

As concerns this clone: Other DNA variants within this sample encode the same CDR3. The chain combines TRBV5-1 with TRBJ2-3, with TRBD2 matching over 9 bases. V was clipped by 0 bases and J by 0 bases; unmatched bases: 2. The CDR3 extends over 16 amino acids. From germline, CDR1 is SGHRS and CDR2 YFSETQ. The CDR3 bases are TGCGCCAGCAGCTTGGGACTAGCGGCTAGCACAGATACGCAGTATTTT. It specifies CASSLGLAASTDTQYF. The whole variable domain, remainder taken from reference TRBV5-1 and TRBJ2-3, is KAGVTQTPRYLIKTRGQQVTLSCSPISGHRSVSWYQQTPGQGLQFLFEYFSETQRNKGNFPGRFSGRQFSNSRSEMNVSTLELGDSALYLCASSLGLAASTDTQYFGPGTRLTVL.

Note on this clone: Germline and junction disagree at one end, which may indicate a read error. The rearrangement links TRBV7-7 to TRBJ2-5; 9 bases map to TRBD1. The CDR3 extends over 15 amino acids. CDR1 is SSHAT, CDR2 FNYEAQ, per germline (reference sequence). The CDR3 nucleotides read TGTGCTAGCAGCCAAACAGGGGGCAGAGGAGAGACCCAGTACTTC. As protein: CASSQTGGRGETQYF.

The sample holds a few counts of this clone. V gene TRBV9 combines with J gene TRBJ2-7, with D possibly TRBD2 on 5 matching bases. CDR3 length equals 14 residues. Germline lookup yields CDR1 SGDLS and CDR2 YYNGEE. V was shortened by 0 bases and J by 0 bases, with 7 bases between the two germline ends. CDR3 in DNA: TGTGCCAGCAGCGTAGAAGCGGTCTCCTACGAGCAGTACTTC. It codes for CASSVEAVSYEQYF.

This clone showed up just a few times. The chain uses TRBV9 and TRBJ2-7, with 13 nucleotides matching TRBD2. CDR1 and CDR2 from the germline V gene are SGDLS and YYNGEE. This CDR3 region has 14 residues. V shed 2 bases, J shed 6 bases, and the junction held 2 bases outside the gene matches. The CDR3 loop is CASSVGLAGVEQYF. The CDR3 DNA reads TGTGCCAGCAGCGTCGGACTAGCGGGAGTCGAGCAGTACTTC.

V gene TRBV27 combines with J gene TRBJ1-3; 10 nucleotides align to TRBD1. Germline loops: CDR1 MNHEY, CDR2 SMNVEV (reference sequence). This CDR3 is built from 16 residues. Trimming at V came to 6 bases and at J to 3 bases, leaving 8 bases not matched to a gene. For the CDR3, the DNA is TGTGCCAGCAGCCCGGACAGGGGGACTTTTGGAAACACCATATATTTT. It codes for CASSPDRGTFGNTIYF.

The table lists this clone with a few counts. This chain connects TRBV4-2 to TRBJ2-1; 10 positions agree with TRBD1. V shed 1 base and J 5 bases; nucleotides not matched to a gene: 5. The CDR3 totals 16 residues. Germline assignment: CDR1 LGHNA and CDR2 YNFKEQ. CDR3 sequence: CASSQGSTGGHNEQFF. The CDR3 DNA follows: TGTGCCAGCAGCCAAGGGTCGACAGGGGGCCACAATGAGCAGTTCTTC.

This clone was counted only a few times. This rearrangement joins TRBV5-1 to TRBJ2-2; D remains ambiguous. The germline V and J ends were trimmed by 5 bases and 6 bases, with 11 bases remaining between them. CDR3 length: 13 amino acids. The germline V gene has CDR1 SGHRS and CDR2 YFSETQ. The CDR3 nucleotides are TGCGCCAGCAGTTCTCTAGGTTCCGGGGAGCTGTTTTTT. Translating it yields CASSSLGSGELFF.